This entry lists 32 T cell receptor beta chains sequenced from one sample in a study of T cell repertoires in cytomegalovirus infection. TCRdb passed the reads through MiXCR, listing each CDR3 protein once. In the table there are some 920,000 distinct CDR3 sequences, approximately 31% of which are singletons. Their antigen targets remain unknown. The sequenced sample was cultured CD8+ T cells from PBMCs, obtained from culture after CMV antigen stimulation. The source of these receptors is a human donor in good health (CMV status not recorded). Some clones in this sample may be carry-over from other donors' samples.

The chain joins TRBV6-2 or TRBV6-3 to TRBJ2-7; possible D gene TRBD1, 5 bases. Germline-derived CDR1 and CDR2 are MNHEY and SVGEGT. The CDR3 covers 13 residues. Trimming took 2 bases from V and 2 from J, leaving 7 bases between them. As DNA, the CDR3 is TGTGCCAGCAGTTACAGGGGCACCTACGAGCAGTACGTC. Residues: CASSYRGTYEQYV.

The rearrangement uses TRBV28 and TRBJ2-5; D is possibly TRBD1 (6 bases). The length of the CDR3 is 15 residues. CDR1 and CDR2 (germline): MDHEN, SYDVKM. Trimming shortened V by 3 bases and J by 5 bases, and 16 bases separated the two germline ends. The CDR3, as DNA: TGTGCCAGCAGTTTGGGACAAGCCCGGTGGGAGACCCAGTACTTC. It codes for CASSLGQARWETQYF.

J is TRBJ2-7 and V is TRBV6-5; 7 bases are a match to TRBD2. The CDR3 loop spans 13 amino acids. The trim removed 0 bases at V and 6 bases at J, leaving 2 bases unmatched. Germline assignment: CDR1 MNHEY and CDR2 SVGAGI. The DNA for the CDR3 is TGTGCCAGCAGTTACTCGGGGGGGGGCGAGCAGTACGTC. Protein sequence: CASSYSGGGEQYV.

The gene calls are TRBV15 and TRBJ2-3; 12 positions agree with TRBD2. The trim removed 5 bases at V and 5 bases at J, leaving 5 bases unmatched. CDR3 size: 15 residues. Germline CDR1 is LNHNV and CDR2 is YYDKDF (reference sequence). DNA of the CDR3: TGTGCCACCAGCCGACTAGCGGGGGCCGAAGATACGCAGTATTTT. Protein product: CATSRLAGAEDTQYF.

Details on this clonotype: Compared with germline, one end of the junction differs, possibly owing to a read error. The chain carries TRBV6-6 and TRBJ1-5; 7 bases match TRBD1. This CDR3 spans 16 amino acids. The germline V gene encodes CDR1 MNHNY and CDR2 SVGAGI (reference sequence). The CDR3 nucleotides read TGTGCCAGCAGCTACTACAGGGGTGGGAGCAATCAGCCCCAGCATTTT. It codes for CASSYYRGGSNQPQHF.

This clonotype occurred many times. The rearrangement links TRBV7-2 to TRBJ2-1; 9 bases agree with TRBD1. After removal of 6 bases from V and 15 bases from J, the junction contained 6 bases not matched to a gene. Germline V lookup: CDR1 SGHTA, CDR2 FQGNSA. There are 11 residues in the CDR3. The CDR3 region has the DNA TGTGCCAGCAGTCGGACAGGGGTATTGTTCTTC. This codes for CASSRTGVLFF.

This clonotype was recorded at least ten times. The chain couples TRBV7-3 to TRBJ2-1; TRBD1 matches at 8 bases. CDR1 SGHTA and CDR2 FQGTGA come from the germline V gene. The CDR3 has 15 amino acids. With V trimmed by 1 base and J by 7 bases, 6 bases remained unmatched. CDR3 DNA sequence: TGTGCCAGCAGCTTAAATCGACAGGGGAGGAATGAGCAGTTCTTC. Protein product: CASSLNRQGRNEQFF.

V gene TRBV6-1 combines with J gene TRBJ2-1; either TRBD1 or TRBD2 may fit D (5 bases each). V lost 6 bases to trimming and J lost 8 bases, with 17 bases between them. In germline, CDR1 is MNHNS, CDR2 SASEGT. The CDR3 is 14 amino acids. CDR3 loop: CASSPWDEVDEQFF. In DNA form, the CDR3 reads TGTGCCAGCAGCCCCTGGGACGAGGTCGATGAGCAGTTCTTC.

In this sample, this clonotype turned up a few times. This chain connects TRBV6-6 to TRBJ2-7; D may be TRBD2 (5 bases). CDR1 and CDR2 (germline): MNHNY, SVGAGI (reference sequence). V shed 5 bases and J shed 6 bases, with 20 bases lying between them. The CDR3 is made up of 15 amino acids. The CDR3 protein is CASSLPGPHRGEQYF. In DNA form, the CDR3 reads TGTGCCAGCAGTCTACCCGGCCCACATCGGGGCGAGCAGTACTTC.

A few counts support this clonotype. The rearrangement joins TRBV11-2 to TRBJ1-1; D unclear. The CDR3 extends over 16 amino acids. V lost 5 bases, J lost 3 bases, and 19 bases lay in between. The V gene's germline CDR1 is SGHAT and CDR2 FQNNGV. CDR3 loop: CASSHAVGSKYTEAFF. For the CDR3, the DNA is TGTGCCAGCAGCCATGCCGTAGGGTCAAAGTACACTGAAGCTTTCTTT.

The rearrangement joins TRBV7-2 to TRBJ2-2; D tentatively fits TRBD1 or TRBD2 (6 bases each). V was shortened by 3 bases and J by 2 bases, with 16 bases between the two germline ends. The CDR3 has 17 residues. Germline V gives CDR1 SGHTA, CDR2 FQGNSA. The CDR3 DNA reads TGTGCCAGCAGCTTCCCCGGGGGCAGGGAAAACACCGGGGAGCTGTTTTTT. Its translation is CASSFPGGRENTGELFF.

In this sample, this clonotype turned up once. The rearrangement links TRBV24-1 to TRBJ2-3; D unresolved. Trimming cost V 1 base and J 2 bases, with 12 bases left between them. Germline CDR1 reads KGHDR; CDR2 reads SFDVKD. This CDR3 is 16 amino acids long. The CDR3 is CATSDLRVGVTDTQYF. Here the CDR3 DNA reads TGTGCCACCAGTGATTTAAGGGTTGGGGTCACAGATACGCAGTATTTT.

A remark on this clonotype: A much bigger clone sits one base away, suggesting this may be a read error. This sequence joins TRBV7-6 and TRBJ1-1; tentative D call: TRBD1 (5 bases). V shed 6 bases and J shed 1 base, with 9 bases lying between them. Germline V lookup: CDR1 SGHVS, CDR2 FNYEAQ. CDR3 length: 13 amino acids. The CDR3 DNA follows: TGTGCCAGCAGGTTCGGGGGGAACACTGAAGCTTTCTTT. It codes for CASRFGGNTEAFF.

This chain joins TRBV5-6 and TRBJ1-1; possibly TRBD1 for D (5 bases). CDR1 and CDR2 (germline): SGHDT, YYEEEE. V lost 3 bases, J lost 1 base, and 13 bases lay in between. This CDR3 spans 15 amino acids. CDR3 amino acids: CASSWGWTENTEAFF. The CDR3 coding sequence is TGTGCCAGCAGCTGGGGCTGGACTGAGAACACTGAAGCTTTCTTT.

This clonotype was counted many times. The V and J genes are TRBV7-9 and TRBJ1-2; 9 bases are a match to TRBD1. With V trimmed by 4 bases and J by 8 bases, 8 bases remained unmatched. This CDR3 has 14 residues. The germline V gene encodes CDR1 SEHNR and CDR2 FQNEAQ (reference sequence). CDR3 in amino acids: CASSSTGTGFGYTF. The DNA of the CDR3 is TGTGCCAGCAGCTCTACCGGGACAGGGTTCGGCTACACCTTC.

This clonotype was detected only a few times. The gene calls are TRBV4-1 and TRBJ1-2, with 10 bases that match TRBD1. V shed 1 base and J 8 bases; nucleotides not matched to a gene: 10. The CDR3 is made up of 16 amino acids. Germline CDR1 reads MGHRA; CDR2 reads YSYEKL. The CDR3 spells CASSQVGQGTGEGYTF. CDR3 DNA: TGCGCCAGCAGCCAAGTAGGACAGGGGACAGGGGAGGGCTACACCTTC.

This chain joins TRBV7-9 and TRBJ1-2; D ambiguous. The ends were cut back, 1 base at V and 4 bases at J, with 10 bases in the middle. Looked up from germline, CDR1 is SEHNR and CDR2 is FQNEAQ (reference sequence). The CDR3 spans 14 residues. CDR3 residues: CASSLDVPTYGYTF. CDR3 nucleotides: TGTGCCAGCAGCTTAGACGTCCCAACCTATGGCTACACCTTC.

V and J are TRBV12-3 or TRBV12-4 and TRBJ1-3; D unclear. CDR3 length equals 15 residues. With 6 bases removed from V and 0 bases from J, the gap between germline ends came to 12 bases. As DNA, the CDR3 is TGTGCCAGCAGACCCGACCTAACCTCTGGAAACACCATATATTTT. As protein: CASRPDLTSGNTIYF.

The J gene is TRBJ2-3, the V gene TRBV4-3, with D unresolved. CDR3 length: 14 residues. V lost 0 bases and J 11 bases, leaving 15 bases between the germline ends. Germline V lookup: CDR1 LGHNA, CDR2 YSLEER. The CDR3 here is CASSQEGSIHGQYF. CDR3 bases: TGCGCCAGCAGCCAAGAGGGGTCCATTCATGGGCAGTATTTT.

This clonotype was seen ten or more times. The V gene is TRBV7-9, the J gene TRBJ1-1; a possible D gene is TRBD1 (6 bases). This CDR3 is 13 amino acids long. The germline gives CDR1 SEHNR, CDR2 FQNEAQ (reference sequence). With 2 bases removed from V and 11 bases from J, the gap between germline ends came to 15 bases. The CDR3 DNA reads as TGTGCCAGCAGCTTACCCCCACCAGGGGAGGCTTTCTTT. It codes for CASSLPPPGEAFF.

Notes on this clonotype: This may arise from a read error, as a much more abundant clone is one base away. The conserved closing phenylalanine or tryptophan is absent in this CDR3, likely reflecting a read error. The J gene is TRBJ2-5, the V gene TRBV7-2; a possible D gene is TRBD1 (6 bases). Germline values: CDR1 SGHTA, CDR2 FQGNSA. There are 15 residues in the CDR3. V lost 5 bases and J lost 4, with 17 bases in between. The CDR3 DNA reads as TGTGCCAGCAGCCCCCGGACAGTCGATTTAGAGACCCAGTACCTC. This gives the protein CASSPRTVDLETQYL.

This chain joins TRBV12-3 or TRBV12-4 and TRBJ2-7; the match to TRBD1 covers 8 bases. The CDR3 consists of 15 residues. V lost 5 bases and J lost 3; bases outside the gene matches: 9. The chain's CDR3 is CASSDGQGRGYEQYF. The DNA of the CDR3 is TGTGCCAGCAGTGACGGACAGGGAAGGGGCTACGAGCAGTACTTC.

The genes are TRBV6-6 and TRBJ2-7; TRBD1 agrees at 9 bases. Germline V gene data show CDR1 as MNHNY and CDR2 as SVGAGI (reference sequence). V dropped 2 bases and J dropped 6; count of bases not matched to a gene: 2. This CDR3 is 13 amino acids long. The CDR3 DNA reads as TGTGCCAGCAGTTACGGGACAGGGCCCGAGCAGTACGTC. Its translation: CASSYGTGPEQYV.

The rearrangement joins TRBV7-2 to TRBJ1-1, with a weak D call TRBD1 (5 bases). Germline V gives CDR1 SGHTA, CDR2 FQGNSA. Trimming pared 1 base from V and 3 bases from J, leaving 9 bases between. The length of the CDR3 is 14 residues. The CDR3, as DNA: TGTGCCAGCAGCTTAGGAGGGGAGCACACTGAAGCTTTCTTT. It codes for CASSLGGEHTEAFF.

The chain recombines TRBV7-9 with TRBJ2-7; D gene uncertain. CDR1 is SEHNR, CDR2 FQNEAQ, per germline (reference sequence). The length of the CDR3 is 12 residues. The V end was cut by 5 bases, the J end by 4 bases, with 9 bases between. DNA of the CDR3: TGTGCCAGCAGCACAGAACAGTACGAGCAGTACTTC. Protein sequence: CASSTEQYEQYF.

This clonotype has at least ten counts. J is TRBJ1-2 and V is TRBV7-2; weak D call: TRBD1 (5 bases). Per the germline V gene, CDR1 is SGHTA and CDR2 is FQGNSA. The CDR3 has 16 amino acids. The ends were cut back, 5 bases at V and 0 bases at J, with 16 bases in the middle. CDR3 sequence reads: CASSQSKDTANYGYTF. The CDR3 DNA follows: TGTGCCAGCAGCCAAAGTAAGGACACAGCTAACTATGGCTACACCTTC.

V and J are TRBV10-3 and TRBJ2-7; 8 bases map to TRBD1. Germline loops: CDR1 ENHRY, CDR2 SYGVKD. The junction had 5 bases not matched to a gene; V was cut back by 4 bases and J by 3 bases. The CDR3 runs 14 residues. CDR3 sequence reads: CAISGRGPGYEQYV. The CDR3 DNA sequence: TGTGCCATCAGTGGCAGGGGGCCGGGCTACGAGCAGTACGTC.

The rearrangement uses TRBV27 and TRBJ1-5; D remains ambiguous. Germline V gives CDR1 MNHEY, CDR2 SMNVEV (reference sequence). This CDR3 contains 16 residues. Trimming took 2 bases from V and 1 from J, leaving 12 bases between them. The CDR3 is CASSLTRGSSNQPQHF. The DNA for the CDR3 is TGTGCCAGCAGTTTAACGCGGGGTTCGAGCAATCAGCCCCAGCATTTT.

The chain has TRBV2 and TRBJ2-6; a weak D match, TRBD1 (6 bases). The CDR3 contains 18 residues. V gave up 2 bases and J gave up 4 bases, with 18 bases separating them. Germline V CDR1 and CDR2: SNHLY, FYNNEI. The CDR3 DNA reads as TGTGCCAGCAGTGAACTACAACAGGGACCCTCCGGGGCCAACGTCCTGACTTTC. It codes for CASSELQQGPSGANVLTF.

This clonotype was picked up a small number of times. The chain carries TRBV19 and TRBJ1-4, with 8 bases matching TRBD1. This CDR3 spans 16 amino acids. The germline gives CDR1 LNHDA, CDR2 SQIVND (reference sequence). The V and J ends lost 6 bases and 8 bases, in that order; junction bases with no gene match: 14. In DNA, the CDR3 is TGTGCCAGTAGGTCAGGGGGCAACGAGTTAGGAGAAAAACTGTTTTTT. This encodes CASRSGGNELGEKLFF.

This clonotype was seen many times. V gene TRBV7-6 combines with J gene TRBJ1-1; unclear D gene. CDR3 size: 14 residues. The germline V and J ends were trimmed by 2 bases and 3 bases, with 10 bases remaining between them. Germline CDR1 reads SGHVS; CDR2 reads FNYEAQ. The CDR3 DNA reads TGTGCCAGCAGCTTATCCCAGGAGGACACTGAAGCTTTCTTT. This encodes CASSLSQEDTEAFF.

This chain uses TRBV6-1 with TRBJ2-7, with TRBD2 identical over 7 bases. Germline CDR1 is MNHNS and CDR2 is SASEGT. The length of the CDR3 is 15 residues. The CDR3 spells CASNEAGRSSYEQYV. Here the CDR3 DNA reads TGTGCCAGCAATGAAGCGGGGCGGAGCTCCTACGAGCAGTACGTC.